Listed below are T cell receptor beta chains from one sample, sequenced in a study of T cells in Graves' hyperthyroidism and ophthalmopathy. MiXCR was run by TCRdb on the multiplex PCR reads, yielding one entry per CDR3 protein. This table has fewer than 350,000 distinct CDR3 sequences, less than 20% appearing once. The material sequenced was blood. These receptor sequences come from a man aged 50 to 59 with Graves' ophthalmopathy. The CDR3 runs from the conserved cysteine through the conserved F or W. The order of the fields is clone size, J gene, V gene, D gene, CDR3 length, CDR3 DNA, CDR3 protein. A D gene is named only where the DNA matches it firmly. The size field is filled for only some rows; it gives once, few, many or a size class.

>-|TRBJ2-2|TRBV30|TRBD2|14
TGTGCCCTCCGGACTAGCGACAACACCGGGGAGCTGTTTTTT
CALRTSDNTGELFF
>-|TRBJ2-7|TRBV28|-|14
TGTGCCAGCACCCCCCCGGGGGCAGACTACGAGCAGTACTTC
CASTPPGADYEQYF
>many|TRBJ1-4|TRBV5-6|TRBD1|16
TGTGCCAGCAGCTTGGTCGGACAGGCAACTAATGAAAAACTGTTTTTT
CASSLVGQATNEKLFF
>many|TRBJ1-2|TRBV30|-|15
TGTGCCTGGAGCGAGCTGGGGAGCCGTAACTATGGCTACACCTTC
CAWSELGSRNYGYTF
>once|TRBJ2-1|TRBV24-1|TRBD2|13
TGTGCCACCAGTGATTTTAGCGGGAATGAGCAGTTCTTC
CATSDFSGNEQFF
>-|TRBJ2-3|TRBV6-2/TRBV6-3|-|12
TGTGCCAGCGGGCAGGCCAGGGATACGCAGTATTTT
CASGQARDTQYF
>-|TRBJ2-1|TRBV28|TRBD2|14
TGTGCCAGCAGGCCGGGACTAGCGAACAATGAGCAGTTCTTC
CASRPGLANNEQFF
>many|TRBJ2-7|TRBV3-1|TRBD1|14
TGTGCCAGCAGCCGCCAGGACAGGAGGTACGAGCAGTACTTC
CASSRQDRRYEQYF
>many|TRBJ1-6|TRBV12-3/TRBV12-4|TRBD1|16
TGTGCCAGCAGTCCCCACGGGACAGGGGGTAATTCACCCCTCCACTTT
CASSPHGTGGNSPLHF
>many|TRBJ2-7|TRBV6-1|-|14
-
CASSSGQGINEQYF
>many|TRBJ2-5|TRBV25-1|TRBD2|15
TGTGCCAGCAGCGCCCTAGGGGCGGGAGAGGAGACCCAGTACTTC
CASSALGAGEETQYF
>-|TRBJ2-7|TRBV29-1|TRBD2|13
TGCAGCGTTGAAGATGGGGGGGGCTACGAGCAGTACTTC
CSVEDGGGYEQYF
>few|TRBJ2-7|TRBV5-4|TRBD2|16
TGTGCCAGCAGCCCGACTAGCGGGAGATCAACCTACGAGCAGTACTTC
CASSPTSGRSTYEQYF
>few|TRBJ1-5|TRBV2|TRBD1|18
TGTGCCAGCAGTACCATGTCCACAGGGGTTGGTGGCAATCAGCCCCAGCATTTT
CASSTMSTGVGGNQPQHF
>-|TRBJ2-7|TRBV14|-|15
TGTGCCAGCAGCCAAGGTGAACACCGAATATACGAGCAGTACTTC
CASSQGEHRIYEQYF
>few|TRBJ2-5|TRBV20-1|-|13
TGCAGTGCTAGAGGACAGTTGAAAGAGACCCAGTACTTC
CSARGQLKETQYF
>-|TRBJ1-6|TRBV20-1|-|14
TGCAGTGCTCCGGCTTCCCAGTCGAATTCACCCCTCCACTTT
CSAPASQSNSPLHF
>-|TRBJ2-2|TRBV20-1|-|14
TGCAGTGCTAGGGGGTACGCGAACACCGGGGAGCTGCTTTTT
CSARGYANTGELLF
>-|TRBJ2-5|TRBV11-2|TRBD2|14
TGTGCCAGCAGCTCACTAGCGGGAGTAGAGACCCAGTACTTC
CASSSLAGVETQYF
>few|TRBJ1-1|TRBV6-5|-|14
TGTGCCAGCAGTTACTCTCCAGGGAATACTGAAGCTTTCTTT
CASSYSPGNTEAFF
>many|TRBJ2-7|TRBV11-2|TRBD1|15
TGTGCCAGCAGCTCGACCGGGACAGAGGGGTACGAGCAGTACTTC
CASSSTGTEGYEQYF
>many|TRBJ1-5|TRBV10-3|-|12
TGTGCCATCAGTAACGAATATCAGCCCCAGCATTTT
CAISNEYQPQHF
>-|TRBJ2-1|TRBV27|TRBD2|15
TGTGCCAGCAGTTCGGGCGGGGGGGGATACAATGAGCAGTTCTTC
CASSSGGGGYNEQFF
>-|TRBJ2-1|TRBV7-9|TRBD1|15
TGTGCCAGCAGCTTAGTCCGGGACAGGGAAAATGAGCAGTTCTTC
CASSLVRDRENEQFF
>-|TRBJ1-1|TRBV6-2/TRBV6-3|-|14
TGTGCCAGCAGTCCCGACGGGAGGAACACTGAAGCTTTCTTT
CASSPDGRNTEAFF
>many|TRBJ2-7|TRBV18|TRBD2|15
TGTGCCAGCTCACCAACAGCGGGAGGGAATAACGAGCAGTACTTC
CASSPTAGGNNEQYF
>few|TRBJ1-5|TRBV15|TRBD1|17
TGTGCCACCAGCAGAGATGGGACAGGAGGAGGGCATCAGCCCCAGCATTTT
CATSRDGTGGGHQPQHF
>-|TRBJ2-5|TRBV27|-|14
TGTGCCAGCCGTGGAGGGGGCCCTAGAGAGACCCAGTACTTC
CASRGGGPRETQYF
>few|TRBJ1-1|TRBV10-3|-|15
TGTGCCATCAGAGACGGGGGGCGCATGAACACTGAAGCTTTCTTT
CAIRDGGRMNTEAFF
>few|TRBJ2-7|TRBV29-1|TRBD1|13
TGCAGCGCCGGGACAGGGAGGTCCTACGAGCAGTACTTC
CSAGTGRSYEQYF
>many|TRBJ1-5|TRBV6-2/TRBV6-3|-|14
TGTGCCAGCAGTTCGAGGGGTTGGGGTCAGCCCCAGCATTTT
CASSSRGWGQPQHF
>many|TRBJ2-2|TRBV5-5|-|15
TGTGCCAGCAGCTTGAACAGGGCGAACACCGGGGAGCTGTTTTTT
CASSLNRANTGELFF
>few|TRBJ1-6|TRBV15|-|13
TGTGCCACCACCCCGCGGATAAATTCACCCCTCCACTTT
CATTPRINSPLHF
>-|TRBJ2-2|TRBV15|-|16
TGTGCCACCAGCAGAGATGGGGGGGCGGTCACCGGGGAGCTGTTTTTT
CATSRDGGAVTGELFF
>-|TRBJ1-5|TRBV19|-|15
TGTGCCAGTAGCACACCCGGACAAGCCAATCAGCCCCAGCATTTT
CASSTPGQANQPQHF
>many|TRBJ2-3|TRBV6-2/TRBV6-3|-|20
TGTGCCAGCAGTTACTCTCCAGACTGGAGGGAAGCGCCTAGCACAGATACGCAGTATTTT
CASSYSPDWREAPSTDTQYF
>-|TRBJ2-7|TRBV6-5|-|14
TGTGCCAGCACTTCGGCCGGGACTTACTACGAGCAGTACTTC
CASTSAGTYYEQYF
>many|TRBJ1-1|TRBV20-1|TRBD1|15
TGCAGTGCTATCCGGACAGGCGACATGAACACTGAAGCTTTCTTT
CSAIRTGDMNTEAFF
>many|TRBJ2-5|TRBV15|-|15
TGTGCCACCAGCAGAGATGTGGCAGCTCAAGAGACCCAGTACTTC
CATSRDVAAQETQYF
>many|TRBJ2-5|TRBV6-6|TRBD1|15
TGTGCCAGCAGTTACTCTAGACAGGGATCAGAGACCCAGTACTTC
CASSYSRQGSETQYF
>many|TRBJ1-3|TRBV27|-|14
TGTGCCAGCAGTGCACGGGGCTCTGGAAACACCATATATTTT
CASSARGSGNTIYF
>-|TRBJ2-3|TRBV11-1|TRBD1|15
TGTGCCAGCAGCATCGCCGGGACAGGGGCAGATACGCAGTATTTT
CASSIAGTGADTQYF
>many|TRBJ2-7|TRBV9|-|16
TGTGCCAGCAGCGCCCAAGGGGGAGACCTTACCTACGAGCAGTACTTC
CASSAQGGDLTYEQYF
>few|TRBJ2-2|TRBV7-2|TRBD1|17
TGTGCCAGCAGCTTAGCGGTCCAGGGGGCGTGGACCGGGGAGCTGTTTTTT
CASSLAVQGAWTGELFF
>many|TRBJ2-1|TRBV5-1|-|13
TGCGCCAGCAGCTTTGCAGGCGACAATGAGCAGTTCTTC
CASSFAGDNEQFF
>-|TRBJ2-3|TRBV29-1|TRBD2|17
TGCAGCGTTGAAAGGGAGGGACCCCCAGAAACCACAGATACGCAGTATTTT
CSVEREGPPETTDTQYF
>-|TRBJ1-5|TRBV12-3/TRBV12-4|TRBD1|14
TGTGCCAGCAGTCCCCGGACAGGGTTTCAGCCCCAGCATTTT
CASSPRTGFQPQHF
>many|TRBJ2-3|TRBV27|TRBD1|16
TGTGCCAGCAGTTTGACTGGGACAGGGGTCACAGATACGCAGTATTTT
CASSLTGTGVTDTQYF
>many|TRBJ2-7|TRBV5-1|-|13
TGCGCCAGCAGCTTGGATGGGGGCTACGAGCAGTACTTC
CASSLDGGYEQYF
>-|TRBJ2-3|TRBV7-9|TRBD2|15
TGTGCCAGCAGCTACCTAGCGGGAGATCGAGATACGCAGTATTTT
CASSYLAGDRDTQYF
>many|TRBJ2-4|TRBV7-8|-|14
TGTGCCAGCAGCCAGGGGGGATCCAAAAACATTCAGTACTTC
CASSQGGSKNIQYF
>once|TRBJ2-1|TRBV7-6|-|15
TGTGCCAGCAGCTTAGATGGAATCCAAATCAATGAGCAGTTCTTC
CASSLDGIQINEQFF
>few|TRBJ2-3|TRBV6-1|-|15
TGCGCCAGCAGTGAAGCGTACAGGGAAACAGATACGCAGTATTTT
CASSEAYRETDTQYF
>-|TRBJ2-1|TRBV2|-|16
TGTGCCAGCAGCTACGACAGGGAGGCGTCCTACAATGAGCAGTTCTTC
CASSYDREASYNEQFF
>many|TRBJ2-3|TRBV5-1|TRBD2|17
TGCGCCAGCAGCTCATCAGCTCAGGGCGGGAGAACAGATACGCAGTATTTT
CASSSSAQGGRTDTQYF
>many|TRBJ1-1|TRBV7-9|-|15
TGTGCCAGCAGCTTAGAAGGGACCTTATACACTGAAGCTTTCTTT
CASSLEGTLYTEAFF
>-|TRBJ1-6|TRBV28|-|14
TGTGCCACCTCCGTGAGTGGGCTGAATTCACCCCTCCACTTT
CATSVSGLNSPLHF
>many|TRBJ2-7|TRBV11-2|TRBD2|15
TGTGCCAGCAGCTCACTAGCGGGCCCTTTCTACGAGCAGTACTTC
CASSSLAGPFYEQYF
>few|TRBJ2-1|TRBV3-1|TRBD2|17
TGTGCCAGCAGCCCGGAAGTAGCGGGAGCTCTCTACAATGAGCAGTTCTTC
CASSPEVAGALYNEQFF
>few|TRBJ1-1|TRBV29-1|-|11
TGCAGCGTTCTGGGGGACGCTGAAGTTTTCTTT
CSVLGDAEVFF